This T cell receptor beta chain was captured by sequencing in a study of T-cell memory formation after mild COVID-19. Study details: The study found TCR clusters largely donor specific.

Study-level results: Most CD4+ clones that shrank were in CM and EM, while CD8+ ones turned up in EMRA. Pre-infection memory contained some responding clones, which suggested that cross-reactive memory had joined.

The CDR3 has 13 residues. V trimming: 3 bases; J trimming: 5 bases; junction bases outside the gene matches: 2. CDR1 SGDLS and CDR2 YYNGEE come from the germline V gene. TCRdb itself ran the 5' RACE reads through MiXCR, one entry per CDR3 protein. This sample yields 450,000 to 650,000 distinct CDR3 sequences, of which about 20% are seen a single time; around 9.2% belongs to the top ten. This clonotype has just a few counts. What it binds is not known. The TCR originated in an adult woman who had mild COVID-19 (a few samples of this study predate the infection). Cell type and time point are not known. The gene calls are TRBV9 and TRBJ2-3, with 8 bases fitting TRBD1. The sequenced sample was PBMCs or a T cell subset sorted from them (not recorded which). CDR3 sequence: CASSGDRGDTQYF. The CDR3 nucleotides are TGTGCCAGCAGCGGTGACAGGGGAGATACGCAGTATTTT. Drawing the rest from reference TRBV9 and TRBJ2-3, the complete variable domain is DSGVTQTPKHLITATGQRVTLRCSPRSGDLSVYWYQQSLDQGLQFLIQYYNGEERAKGNILERFSAQQFPDLHSELNLSSLELGDSALYFCASSGDRGDTQYFGPGTRLTVL.